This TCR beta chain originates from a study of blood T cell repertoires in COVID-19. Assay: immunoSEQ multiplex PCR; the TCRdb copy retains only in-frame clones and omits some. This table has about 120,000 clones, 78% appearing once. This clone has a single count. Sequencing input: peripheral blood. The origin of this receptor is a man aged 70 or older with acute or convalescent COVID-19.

The CDR3 reads CASSQELGARYGYTF. Written as DNA, the CDR3 is TGTGCCAGCAGCCAAGAATTGGGGGCGAGGTATGGCTACACCTTC. The chain recombines TRBV14 with TRBJ1-2; perhaps TRBD1 as D (6 bases). V gave up 0 bases and J gave up 5 bases, with 13 bases separating them. The CDR3 sequence is 15 residues long. CDR1 SGHDN and CDR2 FVKESK come from the germline V gene. Complete variable domain (other parts from reference TRBV14 and TRBJ1-2): EAGVTQFPSHSVIEKGQTVTLRCDPISGHDNLYWYRRVMGKEIKFLLHFVKESKQDESGMPNNRFLAERTGGTYSTLKVQPAELEDSGVYFCASSQELGARYGYTFGSGTRLTVV.